This T cell receptor beta chain was identified in a study of graft-versus-host responses after intestinal transplantation. In the study overall: Isolated intestinal, liver-intestinal, or multivisceral transplants were what recipients had. Findings and caveats of the study: There were GvH clones found in recipient marrow, and some of them appeared first in ileum or blood. Early post-transplant HvG declines showed an association with peak circulating GvH clone levels.

The method was immunoSEQ multiplex PCR; TCRdb's version includes in-frame clones alone and lacks a portion of them. The profile shows over 75,000 clones, 85% to 90% of them singletons. Per the germline V gene, CDR1 is LGHNA and CDR2 is YNFKEQ. The germline V and J ends were trimmed by 4 bases and 4 bases, with 10 bases remaining between them. The CDR3 runs to 14 residues. Worth noting for this clone: Its antigen remains unknown.

The TCR sequence derives from a human donor who received an intestinal transplant. The specimen comprised unstimulated CD4+ T cells sorted from spleen or lymph node cells, sampled before intestinal transplant. J is TRBJ1-4 and V is TRBV4-2; D gene ambiguous. CDR3 DNA sequence: TGTGCCAGCAGCCGGAGCGGGGTTAATGAAAAACTGTTTTTT. It encodes CASSRSGVNEKLFF.